These 19 T cell receptor beta chains were all obtained from the same sample, sequenced in a study of blood T cells in healthy people across ages. The authors ran a second PCR of 7 to 11 cycles using a sample-barcoded 5' primer and a J-beta primer mix. One entry per CDR3 protein, called by TCRdb with MiXCR from the 5' RACE reads. The table lists some 1,000,000 distinct CDR3 sequences, roughly 24% of them singletons. These data also featured in a second study, about T cells of mothers and their children.

The sample was blood. The receptors stem from a girl aged 2 to 10 in good health.

This rearrangement joins TRBV7-2 to TRBJ2-1; a weak D match, TRBD1 (5 bases). The V and J ends lost 0 bases and 5 bases respectively, with 17 bases between them. The germline gives CDR1 SGHTA, CDR2 FQGNSA. The CDR3 covers 17 residues. CDR3 amino acids: CASSLAFWEGEDNEQFF. CDR3 DNA: TGTGCCAGCAGCTTAGCGTTCTGGGAAGGGGAAGACAATGAGCAGTTCTTC.

The chain combines TRBV4-3 with TRBJ2-3; D is perhaps TRBD1 or TRBD2 (6 bases each). The CDR3 sequence is 16 residues long. Between the trimmed V and J ends, which lost 0 bases and 6 bases, there was a span of 16 bases. Germline CDR1 is LGHNA and CDR2 is YSLEER. The CDR3 DNA follows: TGCGCCAGCAGCCAAGATGGGGGCGGGGTCCGGGATACGCAGTATTTT. Encoded protein: CASSQDGGGVRDTQYF.

This clonotype was seen only a few times. V usage is TRBV4-3 and J usage is TRBJ2-4; 7 positions match TRBD2. Germline values: CDR1 LGHNA, CDR2 YSLEER. V gave up 0 bases and J gave up 6 bases; unmatched junction bases: 5. This CDR3 has 15 residues. This CDR3 is CASSQETGGGNIQYF. The DNA for the CDR3 is TGCGCCAGCAGCCAAGAGACGGGGGGAGGAAACATTCAGTACTTC.

This clonotype was detected many times. This chain connects TRBV29-1 to TRBJ2-5, with 9 nucleotides matching TRBD1. The V segment lost 8 bases and the J segment 4 bases; nucleotides outside the gene matches: 5. The CDR3 is 12 amino acids. Germline CDR1 and CDR2: SQVTM and ANQGSEA. The CDR3 sequence is CSIRQGVETQYF. The CDR3, as DNA: TGCAGCATCCGACAGGGGGTAGAGACCCAGTACTTC.

This clonotype was seen a handful of times. CDR3 in amino acids: CASSSGREVYTGELFF. The DNA of the CDR3 is TGTGCCAGCAGCTCGGGGCGGGAGGTATACACCGGGGAGCTGTTTTTT. The J gene is TRBJ2-2, the V gene TRBV5-6, with TRBD2 identical over 8 bases. V trimming: 3 bases; J trimming: 3 bases; junction bases outside the gene matches: 7. Germline-derived CDR1 and CDR2 are SGHDT and YYEEEE. This CDR3 has 16 amino acids.

The rearrangement uses TRBV7-9 and TRBJ2-7; D may be TRBD1 or TRBD2 (5 bases each). The V gene's germline CDR1 is SEHNR and CDR2 FQNEAQ (reference sequence). With 5 bases removed from V and 0 bases from J, the gap between germline ends came to 14 bases. This CDR3 has 15 residues. CDR3 sequence: CASSPRAGTSYEQYF. CDR3 in DNA: TGTGCCAGCAGCCCTAGGGCAGGGACCTCCTACGAGCAGTACTTC.

This clonotype turned up a few times. The genes are TRBV29-1 and TRBJ2-6; no firm D call. V lost 8 bases, J lost 0 bases, and 8 bases lay in between. The length of the CDR3 is 13 residues. Germline loops: CDR1 SQVTM, CDR2 ANQGSEA. The CDR3 is CSCFLSGANVLTF. The CDR3 DNA follows: TGCAGCTGTTTCCTCTCTGGGGCCAACGTCCTGACTTTC.

The chain is built from TRBV12-3 or TRBV12-4 and TRBJ2-2; D gene unclear. V shed 4 bases and J shed 10 bases, with 13 bases lying between them. The CDR3 totals 13 residues. The CDR3 is CASSSKVGPELFF. CDR3 coding DNA: TGTGCCAGCAGTTCCAAGGTGGGCCCGGAGCTGTTTTTT.

This clonotype appeared once. The chain has TRBV7-9 and TRBJ1-2; 8 bases line up with TRBD1. The V and J ends lost 5 bases and 8 bases, in that order; junction bases with no gene match: 13. Germline V gene lookup returns CDR1 SEHNR and CDR2 FQNEAQ (reference sequence). The CDR3 sequence is 15 residues long. CDR3: CASSLATGGRGGYTF. The CDR3, as DNA: TGTGCCAGCAGCCTCGCTACAGGGGGAAGAGGAGGCTACACCTTC.

This clonotype was counted a few times. The chain is built from TRBV27 and TRBJ2-5, with 7 positions matching TRBD1. The junction had 5 bases not matched to a gene; V was cut back by 4 bases and J by 0 bases. Germline V CDR1 and CDR2: MNHEY, SMNVEV (reference sequence). This CDR3 contains 15 residues. Here the CDR3 DNA reads TGTGCCAGCAGTTCGGAGACAGGGAACCAAGAGACCCAGTACTTC. This gives the protein CASSSETGNQETQYF.

The CDR3 is CASSLGPGENTEAFF. The CDR3, as DNA: TGTGCCAGCAGTTTAGGGCCGGGTGAGAACACTGAAGCTTTCTTT. The chain carries TRBV28 and TRBJ1-1, with no clear D. The V and J ends lost 2 bases and 1 base respectively, with 11 bases between them. This CDR3 contains 15 residues. In germline, CDR1 is MDHEN, CDR2 SYDVKM.

This sequence joins TRBV2 and TRBJ2-1; D gene ambiguous. Trimming cost V 7 bases and J 4 bases, with 11 bases left between them. The germline gives CDR1 SNHLY, CDR2 FYNNEI. This CDR3 comprises 13 residues. The CDR3 DNA reads as TGTGCCAGCACTGGCCGGTGGTACAATGAGCAGTTCTTC. This codes for CASTGRWYNEQFF. The variable domain in full, with the rest retrieved from reference TRBV2 and TRBJ2-1, is EPEVTQTPSHQVTQMGQEVILRCVPISNHLYFYWYRQILGQKVEFLVSFYNNEISEKSEIFDDQFSVERPDGSNFTLKIRSTKLEDSAMYFCASTGRWYNEQFFGPGTRLTVL.

The gene calls are TRBV12-3 or TRBV12-4 and TRBJ2-7, with D uncertain. The CDR3 covers 14 residues. The ends were cut back, 3 bases at V and 0 bases at J, with 9 bases in the middle. In DNA, the CDR3 is TGTGCCAGCAGTTTTCGGCCTAGCTCCTACGAGCAGTACTTC. Its protein is CASSFRPSSYEQYF.

The V and J genes are TRBV7-9 and TRBJ1-4; the D gene is possibly TRBD1 (5 bases). CDR1 is SEHNR and CDR2 is FQNEAQ in the germline V gene (reference sequence). The germline V and J ends were trimmed by 0 bases and 8 bases, with 13 bases remaining between them. The CDR3 is 15 amino acids. CDR3 protein: CASSLAGPQEEKLFF. CDR3 coding DNA: TGTGCCAGCAGCTTAGCGGGACCTCAGGAGGAAAAACTGTTTTTT.

The rearrangement uses TRBV7-9 and TRBJ1-1, with D hard to call. Germline V lookup: CDR1 SEHNR, CDR2 FQNEAQ (reference sequence). The CDR3 is made up of 12 amino acids. V was pared by 6 bases and J by 3 bases, with 8 bases between. The CDR3 region is CASSTLDTEAFF. In nucleotides, the CDR3 is TGTGCCAGCAGTACTTTGGACACTGAAGCTTTCTTT. The full variable domain, its missing parts supplied by reference TRBV7-9 and TRBJ1-1, is DTGVSQNPRHKITKRGQNVTFRCDPISEHNRLYWYRQTLGQGPEFLTYFQNEAQLEKSRLLSDRFSAERPKGSFSTLEIQRTEQGDSAMYLCASSTLDTEAFFGQGTRLTVV.

The sample holds a few counts of this clonotype. This chain connects TRBV7-6 to TRBJ2-1; the D gene is possibly TRBD2 (5 bases). TRBJ2-5 matches the DNA end more closely, so the J call is doubtful. This CDR3 comprises 13 residues. CDR1 and CDR2 from the germline V gene are SGHVS and FNYEAQ. The CDR3 loop is CASSPRPEGTQYF. In nucleotides, the CDR3 is TGTGCCAGCAGCCCCAGACCCGAGGGGACCCAGTACTTC.

The table lists this clonotype with a few counts. The chain has TRBV29-1 and TRBJ1-1; D gene unclear. The germline V and J ends were trimmed by 8 bases and 1 base, with 14 bases remaining between them. Germline V lookup: CDR1 SQVTM, CDR2 ANQGSEA. The CDR3 totals 13 residues. The CDR3 DNA reads as TGCAGCTCCCGAGGATCAGGGAACACTGAAGCTTTCTTT. It translates to CSSRGSGNTEAFF. The entire variable domain, with the rest obtained from reference TRBV29-1 and TRBJ1-1, is as follows: SAVISQKPSRDICQRGTSLTIQCQVDSQVTMMFWYRQQPGQSLTLIATANQGSEATYESGFVIDKFPISRPNLTFSTLTVSNMSPEDSSIYLCSSRGSGNTEAFFGQGTRLTVV.

J is TRBJ1-5 and V is TRBV12-3 or TRBV12-4; D possibly corresponds to TRBD1 (5 bases). The germline V and J ends were trimmed by 3 bases and 3 bases, with 9 bases remaining between them. The CDR3 runs 14 residues. The CDR3 loop reads CASSLFRDNQPQHF. CDR3 nucleotide sequence: TGTGCCAGCAGTTTGTTCAGGGACAATCAGCCCCAGCATTTT.

The J gene is TRBJ2-5, the V gene TRBV27; D gene unclear. The V and J ends lost 6 bases and 3 bases respectively, with 14 bases between them. This CDR3 region has 14 residues. Germline V gene sequence: CDR1 MNHEY, CDR2 SMNVEV (reference sequence). This CDR3 reads CASSWTVREETQYF. The DNA of the CDR3 is TGTGCCAGCAGCTGGACCGTTCGTGAAGAGACCCAGTACTTC.